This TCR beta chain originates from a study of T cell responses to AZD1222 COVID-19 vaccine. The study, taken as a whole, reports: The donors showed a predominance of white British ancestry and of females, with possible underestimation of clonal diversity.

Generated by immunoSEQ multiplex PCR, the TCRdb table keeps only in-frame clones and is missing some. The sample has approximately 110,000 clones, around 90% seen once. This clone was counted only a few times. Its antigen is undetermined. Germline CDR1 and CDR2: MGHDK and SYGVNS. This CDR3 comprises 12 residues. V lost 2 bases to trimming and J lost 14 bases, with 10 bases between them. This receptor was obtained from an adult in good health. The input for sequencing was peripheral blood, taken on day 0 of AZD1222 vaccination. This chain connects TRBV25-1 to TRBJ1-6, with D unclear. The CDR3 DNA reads TGTGCCAGCAGTGAACTCTACGGTTCCCTCCACTTT. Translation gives CASSELYGSLHF.